Sequencing of this T cell receptor beta chain was carried out in a study of cytomegalovirus exposure and HLA in healthy donors. Study outcomes and limitations: Rare TCR sequences dominated, though some public TCRs recurred in many donors. It has been reported that TCR beta sequences accurately predicted the HLA-A and HLA-B alleles of most subjects.

This CDR3 is 16 amino acids long. Germline V gene sequence: CDR1 SEHNR, CDR2 FQNEAQ (reference sequence). V lost 5 bases to trimming and J lost 7 bases; unmatched junction nucleotides: 8. On this clone itself: Its matching antigen is unknown.

PCR primers comprised 60 Vbeta and 13 Jbeta primers. This table comes from immunoSEQ multiplex PCR, and its TCRdb copy is limited to in-frame clones, with some not included. The sample contains about 110,000 clones, 60% to 85% of which appear only once. The sequenced sample consisted of PBMCs. The origin of this receptor is a female donor in good health and CMV-seropositive. The rearrangement links TRBV7-9 to TRBJ1-6; the match to TRBD1 covers 10 bases. This chain's CDR3 is CASSLRQGAENSPLHF. CDR3 in DNA: TGTGCCAGCAGCCTCCGACAGGGGGCAGAAAATTCACCCCTCCACTTT.